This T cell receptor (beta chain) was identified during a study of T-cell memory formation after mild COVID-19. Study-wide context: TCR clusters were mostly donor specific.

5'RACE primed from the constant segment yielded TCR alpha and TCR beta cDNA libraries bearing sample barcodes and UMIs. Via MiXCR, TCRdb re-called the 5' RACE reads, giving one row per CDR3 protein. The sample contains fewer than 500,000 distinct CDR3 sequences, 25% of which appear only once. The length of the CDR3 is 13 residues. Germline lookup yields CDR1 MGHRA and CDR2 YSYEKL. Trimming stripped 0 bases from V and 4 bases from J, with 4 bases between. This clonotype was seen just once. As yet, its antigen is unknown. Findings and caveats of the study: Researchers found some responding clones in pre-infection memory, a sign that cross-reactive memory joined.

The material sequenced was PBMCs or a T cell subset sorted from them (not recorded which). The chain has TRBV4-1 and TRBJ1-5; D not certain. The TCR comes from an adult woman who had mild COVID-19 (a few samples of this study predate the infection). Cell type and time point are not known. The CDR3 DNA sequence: TGCGCCAGCAGCCAAGATGGAAATCAGCCCCAGCATTTT. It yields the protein CASSQDGNQPQHF.